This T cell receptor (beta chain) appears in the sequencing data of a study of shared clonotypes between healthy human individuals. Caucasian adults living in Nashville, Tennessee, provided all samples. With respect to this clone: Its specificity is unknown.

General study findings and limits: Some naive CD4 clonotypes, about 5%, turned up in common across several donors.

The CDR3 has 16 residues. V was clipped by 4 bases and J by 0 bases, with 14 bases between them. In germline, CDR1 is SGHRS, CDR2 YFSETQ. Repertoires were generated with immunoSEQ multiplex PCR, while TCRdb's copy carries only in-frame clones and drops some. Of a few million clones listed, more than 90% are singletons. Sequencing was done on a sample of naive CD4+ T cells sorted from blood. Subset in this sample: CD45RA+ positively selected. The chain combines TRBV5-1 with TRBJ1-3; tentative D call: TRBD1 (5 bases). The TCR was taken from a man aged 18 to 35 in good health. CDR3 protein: CASSRGDFLSGNTIYF. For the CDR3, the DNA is TGCGCCAGCAGCCGTGGGGACTTTCTCTCTGGAAACACCATATATTTT.